This T cell receptor beta chain comes out of a study of T cells in Graves' hyperthyroidism and ophthalmopathy. Authors of the study amplified TCR beta CDR3 regions from RNA transcripts. First-round RT-PCR with HTBI primers amplified the TCR CDR3 region. TCRdb recomputed calls from the multiplex PCR reads with MiXCR, one row per CDR3 protein. The profile shows around 350,000 distinct CDR3 sequences, about 14% of them singletons. A few counts support this clonotype. The antigen is unknown. The study, taken as a whole, reports: Using 13 V-J features, a model discriminated ophthalmopathy from stable hyperthyroidism.

The receptor comes from a woman aged 25 to 39 with Graves' ophthalmopathy. Sequenced input: blood.

In nucleotides, the CDR3 is TGCGCCAGCAGCCAGGGAGAGGTCGGACCTTACAATGAGCAGTTCTTC. Protein sequence: CASSQGEVGPYNEQFF. V and J are TRBV4-1 and TRBJ2-1; D perhaps matches TRBD2 (5 bases). The V gene's germline CDR1 is MGHRA and CDR2 YSYEKL. Between the trimmed V and J ends, which lost 3 bases and 4 bases, there was a span of 16 bases. The CDR3 spans 16 residues.